This paragraph reports one T cell receptor (beta chain). The target antigen is unknown. This sample stems from a study of shared clonotypes between healthy human individuals. Points from the study as a whole: Relative to memory subsets, naive subsets generally showed larger estimated richness.

The donors, healthy adults who were HIV-negative, had experienced no recent acute infections or vaccinations. Within Nashville, Tennessee resided all donors, each a Caucasian adult. It was into CD45RA+ naive and CD45RA-negative memory subsets that the CD4+ cells were split. Profiling relied on immunoSEQ multiplex PCR, and the TCRdb table lists in-frame clones only, not all of them. The sample has around 2.5 million clones; approximately 94% are singletons. This sequence was found in a man between 18 and 29 years old in good health. Some clones in this sample may be carry-over from other donors' samples. Material for sequencing was naive CD4+ T cells from PBMCs. Specified subset: CD45RA+ positively selected.

CDR3 amino acids: CASSFAGRTGDEQFF. The CDR3 DNA reads TGCGCCAGCAGCTTTGCAGGGAGGACAGGGGATGAGCAGTTCTTC. The chain has TRBV5-1 and TRBJ2-1, with TRBD1 identical over 9 bases. Trimming at V came to 2 bases and at J to 8 bases, leaving 8 bases not matched to a gene. Germline V gives CDR1 SGHRS, CDR2 YFSETQ. The CDR3 loop spans 15 amino acids.